This T cell receptor (beta chain) was profiled in a study of T cell responses to AZD1222 COVID-19 vaccine. Study findings and constraints: The donors showed a predominance of white British ancestry and of females, with possible underestimation of clonal diversity.

The method was immunoSEQ multiplex PCR; TCRdb's version includes in-frame clones alone and lacks a portion of them. The data show 100,000 to 130,000 clones, roughly 86% seen once. This CDR3 contains 12 residues. The V and J ends lost 5 bases and 9 bases respectively, with 13 bases between them. A remark on this clone: What it recognizes is unknown.

V usage is TRBV12-3 or TRBV12-4 and J usage is TRBJ1-1, with a weak D call TRBD1 (5 bases). The origin of this receptor is an adult in good health. Source: peripheral blood, taken on day 0 of AZD1222 vaccination. CDR3 sequence (DNA): TGTGCCAGCAGTCCAGGACACCTCAAAGCTTTCTTT. It yields the protein CASSPGHLKAFF.